The clone carrying this T cell receptor beta chain has just one count. The target antigen is unknown. Each donor was healthy, and each was a bone marrow donor. This sample was taken from a study of cytomegalovirus exposure and HLA in healthy donors. Study information: Most donors, around 81% of around 400 genotyped, fell in the Caucasian-associated ancestry cluster. Study-level points and caveats: In a later analysis, a missense DCLRE1C variant was linked to TCR beta V- and J-gene trimming. Accurate prediction of most subjects' HLA-A and HLA-B alleles from TCR beta sequences was reported.

The PCR ran on 60 Vbeta and 13 Jbeta primers. Sequenced by immunoSEQ multiplex PCR; TCRdb stores in-frame clones only, minus some. The repertoire has 200,000 or so clones, approximately 85% of them found once; the top ten carry 6% to 8%. This CDR3 is built from 13 residues. From germline, CDR1 is SGDLS and CDR2 YYNGEE. V dropped 3 bases and J dropped 4 bases, with 8 bases sitting between them. This TCR was recovered from a woman aged 45 to 65 in good health and CMV-seropositive. This sequence joins TRBV9 and TRBJ1-5; D is ambiguous. The sequenced material came from PBMCs. The CDR3 is CASSARENQPQHF. Written as DNA, the CDR3 is TGTGCCAGCAGCGCACGGGAAAATCAGCCCCAGCATTTT.